A selection of T cell receptor beta chains follows, all from one sample in a study of OX40 agonist ivuxolimab in advanced cancers. This table comes from immunoSEQ multiplex PCR, and its TCRdb copy is limited to in-frame clones, with some not included. The sample records 30,000 to 40,000 clones, 60% to 85% being singletons. The sequenced sample was CD4+ or CD8+ T cells sorted from blood, obtained in a trial of the OX40 agonist ivuxolimab. The receptors come from an adult with an advanced solid tumor such as melanoma, head and neck, liver or kidney cancer. Each CDR3 is given with its conserved first and last residue. Each record gives: clone size, D gene, V gene, J gene, CDR3 DNA, CDR3 protein. The D gene is left open where the match is weak. Size is stated for part of the rows, as once, few or many counts, or as a class when the clone is expanded.

-,-,TRBV18,TRBJ1-4,TGTGCCAGCTCACCACCGGACAGTAATGAAAAACTGTTTTTT,CASSPPDSNEKLFF
-,TRBD1,TRBV7-7,TRBJ2-3,TGTGCTAGCAGCCCGGGACAGGGGTATGCAGATACGCAGTATTTT,CASSPGQGYADTQYF
-,-,TRBV5-1,TRBJ1-2,TGCGCCAGCAGCTTGTCATCCGGGGAAGATGGCTACACCTTC,CASSLSSGEDGYTF
-,-,TRBV5-6,TRBJ2-6,TGTGCCAGCAGCTACAGGACGGCCAGCGGGGCCAACGTCCTGACTTTC,CASSYRTASGANVLTF
-,TRBD2,TRBV11-3,TRBJ2-1,TGTGCCAGCAGCCCCGGGACTAGCGGCTACAATGAGCAGTTCTTC,CASSPGTSGYNEQFF
-,-,TRBV5-1,TRBJ2-3,TGCGCCAGCAGCTTGGGGGGGTCCGCAGATACGCAGTATTTT,CASSLGGSADTQYF
-,TRBD1,TRBV7-9,TRBJ1-1,TGTGCCAGCAGCGCCCCGGACAGGGGGCACACTGAAGCTTTCTTT,CASSAPDRGHTEAFF
-,-,TRBV15,TRBJ1-2,TGTGCCACCAGCAGAGACCCCGGACCTTTTGGGACCTTC,CATSRDPGPFGTF
-,TRBD1,TRBV9,TRBJ2-7,TGTGCCAGCAGCGTGACAGGGGATCCCTACGAGCAGTACTTC,CASSVTGDPYEQYF
-,TRBD2,TRBV10-3,TRBJ2-2,TGTGCCATCAGTGAGGGACTAGCGGGAGCCCACACCGGGGAGCTGTTTTTT,CAISEGLAGAHTGELFF
-,TRBD2,TRBV5-1,TRBJ2-1,TGCGCCAGCAGCTTGACTAGCGGAAACCCGGAGCAGTTCTTC,CASSLTSGNPEQFF
few,TRBD1,TRBV10-2,TRBJ1-1,TGCGCCAGCAGCGGACAGGGGAACACTGAAGCTTTCTTT,CASSGQGNTEAFF
-,-,TRBV6-6,TRBJ1-4,TGTGCCAGCAGATCAGCTTCAACTAATGAAAAACTGTTTTTT,CASRSASTNEKLFF
-,TRBD1,TRBV2,TRBJ1-2,TGTGCCAGCAGCGGGGGACAGGGGAAAAACTATGGCTACACCTTC,CASSGGQGKNYGYTF
-,-,TRBV27,TRBJ2-7,TGTGCCAGCAGTTTATCGGTCAGTAGATTTAACGAGCAGTACTTC,CASSLSVSRFNEQYF
-,-,TRBV5-5,TRBJ2-2,TGTGCCAGCAGCTTGGTGGCTTACACCGGGGAGCTGTTTTTT,CASSLVAYTGELFF
-,-,TRBV20-1,TRBJ2-1,TGCAGTGCCGATACCTACAATGAGCAGTTCTTC,CSADTYNEQFF
-,TRBD1,TRBV19,TRBJ1-2,TGTGCCAGTTCCGAAGGGACAGGGGGAAACTATGGCTACACCTTC,CASSEGTGGNYGYTF
-,-,TRBV2,TRBJ1-1,TGTGCCAGCAGTGCCCTTGACGGACCGAACACTGAAGCTTTCTTT,CASSALDGPNTEAFF
-,TRBD2,TRBV9,TRBJ2-1,TGTGCCAGCAGCGTAGCCCCCGGGACTAGCGGGAGGAGGGACAATGAGCAGTTCTTC,CASSVAPGTSGRRDNEQFF
-,TRBD2,TRBV10-1,TRBJ2-7,TGCGCCAGCAGCGCTAGCGGGAGTTCCTACGAGCAGTACTTC,CASSASGSSYEQYF
-,TRBD2,TRBV28,TRBJ2-3,TGTGCCAGCAGTTCCCCAAGCGGGAGGATGGATACGCAGTATTTT,CASSSPSGRMDTQYF
once,-,TRBV6-5,TRBJ2-1,TGTGCCAGCAGTTCCCTCGGGACCGAAAACAATGAGCAGTTCTTC,CASSSLGTENNEQFF
-,-,TRBV5-1,TRBJ1-2,TGCGCCAGCAGCCCCACAGGTCCGGGGGGCTACACCTTC,CASSPTGPGGYTF
-,-,TRBV9,TRBJ1-1,TGTGCCAGCAGCCCGGGGGGTAACACTGAAGCTTTCTTT,CASSPGGNTEAFF
once,-,TRBV6-6,TRBJ2-7,TGTGCCAGCTCAGGCACTACCTACGAGCAGTACTTC,CASSGTTYEQYF
-,-,TRBV19,TRBJ2-1,TGTGCCAGTCGGGGGACAGCCTACAATGAGCAGTTCTTC,CASRGTAYNEQFF
few,-,TRBV28,TRBJ1-2,TGTGCCAGCAGCCTAGGACGGGCGGTCTATGGCTACACCTTC,CASSLGRAVYGYTF
-,TRBD2,TRBV7-2,TRBJ2-1,TGTGCCAGCAGCTTAACAGGCGGGAGAGGCTCCAATGAGCAGTTCTTC,CASSLTGGRGSNEQFF
-,TRBD1,TRBV6-6,TRBJ2-2,TGTGCCACCAGATGGGGACAGGGTGACACCGGGGAGCTGTTTTTT,CATRWGQGDTGELFF
-,-,TRBV30,TRBJ1-1,TGTGCCTGGGGAAGGGTCAGTGAAGCTTTCTTT,CAWGRVSEAFF
-,-,TRBV6-5,TRBJ2-7,TGTGCCAGCAGTAACTCCTACGAGCAGTACTTC,CASSNSYEQYF
-,-,TRBV5-8,TRBJ2-1,TGTGCCAGCAGCTTGGAGGTTGAGCAGTTCTTC,CASSLEVEQFF
-,-,TRBV28,TRBJ1-3,TGTGCCAGCAGGGTAGGCGGTGACTCTGGAAACACCATATATTTT,CASRVGGDSGNTIYF
-,-,TRBV11-2,TRBJ2-4,TGTGCCAGCAGCTTAGTGGGGGGCGAGGTAGCCAAAAACATTCAGTACTTC,CASSLVGGEVAKNIQYF
-,TRBD2,TRBV19,TRBJ2-3,TGTGCCAGTAGCCTCGGGGGGCTAGCGGGCGGGGATACGCAGTATTTT,CASSLGGLAGGDTQYF
-,TRBD1,TRBV6-5,TRBJ2-7,TGTGCCAGCAGACAGGGGGCTCCTACCTACGAGCAGTACTTC,CASRQGAPTYEQYF
-,TRBD1,TRBV5-1,TRBJ2-2,TGCGCCAGCAGCCAGTCGACAGGGGGCAAGACCGGGGAGCTGTTTTTT,CASSQSTGGKTGELFF
-,TRBD1,TRBV5-3,TRBJ2-5,TGTGCCAGAAGCCGCCGGGACAGGGGGCCAGAGACCCAGTACTTC,CARSRRDRGPETQYF
-,-,TRBV11-3,TRBJ2-2,TGTGCCAGCAGCTTTAGCTCCGGGGAGCTGTTTTTT,CASSFSSGELFF